This T cell receptor (beta chain) was sequenced for a study of blood T cell repertoires in COVID-19. Germline CDR1 and CDR2: SNHLY and FYNNEI. This CDR3 comprises 14 residues. Trimming shortened V by 7 bases and J by 5 bases, and 14 bases separated the two germline ends. Only in-frame clones appear in the TCRdb table, and some are missing; sequencing was by immunoSEQ multiplex PCR. The sample records around 480,000 clones, roughly 87% being singletons. The sample was PBMCs or T cells enriched from blood (not recorded which). The chain combines TRBV2 with TRBJ2-2; D is ambiguous. The clonotype was recovered from a woman in her late teens or twenties who had recovered from COVID-19. CDR3 coding DNA: TGTGCCAGCATGGGCCTAATCCGAACCGGGGAGCTGTTTTTT. Protein: CASMGLIRTGELFF.